Below, one T cell receptor beta chain is given with its context. Per the original data handling: The authors estimated nucleated cell counts from reference gene primer amplification. Clones were read by immunoSEQ multiplex PCR, and TCRdb kept only the in-frame ones, dropping some. From that table come the V and J calls and clone size; the DNA was used to work out D and trimming. The table shows some 140,000 clones, with approximately 79% occurring only once. This CDR3 spans 14 amino acids. CDR1 and CDR2 (germline): MNHNS, SASEGT. Deletions cut 3 bases from V and 8 bases from J, with 16 bases between. This entry is derived from a study of blood T cell repertoires in COVID-19. Ages ranged from about 18 to 89 years, with residence in about 24 US areas.

The sample taken for sequencing was PBMCs or T cells enriched from blood (not recorded which). The TCR originated in a middle-aged man with acute COVID-19. This chain connects TRBV6-1 to TRBJ1-1, with D perhaps matching TRBD1 (5 bases). The CDR3 spells CASSDRVALEEAFF. The CDR3 DNA is TGTGCCAGCAGTGACAGGGTCGCGTTGGAGGAAGCTTTCTTT.